The TCR beta chain under discussion was sequenced for a study of blood T cell repertoires in COVID-19. About the study: Acute and convalescent COVID-19 samples came from the United States, Italy and Spain. In each case, the material was cDNA or gDNA derived from T cells, B-cell-depleted T cells, or PBMCs.

In the original workflow: Cell counts per sample came from amplifying reference gene primers. Profiled with immunoSEQ multiplex PCR; TCRdb holds only in-frame clones, not every one. V and J calls and clone size are copied from that table; D and trimming were computed from the DNA. The sample comprises about 140,000 clones, 85% of which are singletons, and around 3.2% rests with the top ten. Germline CDR1 SEHNR, CDR2 FQNEAQ (reference sequence). The CDR3 runs to 16 residues. V lost 5 bases to trimming and J lost 6 bases; unmatched junction nucleotides: 8. This clone was observed a handful of times. The sample was peripheral blood. The origin of this receptor is a man between 45 and 60 years old with acute or convalescent COVID-19. This chain connects TRBV7-9 to TRBJ2-1; TRBD2 matches at 12 bases. Here the CDR3 reads CASSRRLAGEANEQFF. The CDR3 bases are TGTGCCAGCAGCCGACGACTAGCGGGAGAGGCCAATGAGCAGTTCTTC. Supplemented by reference TRBV7-9 and TRBJ2-1, the full variable domain reads DTGVSQNPRHKITKRGQNVTFRCDPISEHNRLYWYRQTLGQGPEFLTYFQNEAQLEKSRLLSDRFSAERPKGSFSTLEIQRTEQGDSAMYLCASSRRLAGEANEQFFGPGTRLTVL.